This T cell receptor (beta chain) was retrieved from a study of T cell clones after liver transplantation. Study-wide context: Immunosuppression withdrawal was tried within 2 years after liver transplantation in this trial. Until 12-24 months post-transplant, subjects got standard immunosuppression and no induction.

CDR3 length: 15 residues. V was cut by 3 bases and J by 4 bases, with 15 bases left in between. Germline CDR1 ENHRY, CDR2 SYGVKD. Produced via immunoSEQ multiplex PCR; TCRdb's table is partial and in-frame only. The sample carries 7,500 or so clones, 60% to 75% recorded once. The sample consisted of CD8+ T cells from blood, taken before liver transplant. This chain uses TRBV10-3 with TRBJ2-5; the D call may be TRBD1 or TRBD2 (5 bases each). The TCR originated in a human donor who received a liver transplant. CDR3 residues: CAISDRGFEGETQYF. The CDR3 DNA is TGTGCCATCAGTGATCGGGGCTTTGAGGGAGAGACCCAGTACTTC.